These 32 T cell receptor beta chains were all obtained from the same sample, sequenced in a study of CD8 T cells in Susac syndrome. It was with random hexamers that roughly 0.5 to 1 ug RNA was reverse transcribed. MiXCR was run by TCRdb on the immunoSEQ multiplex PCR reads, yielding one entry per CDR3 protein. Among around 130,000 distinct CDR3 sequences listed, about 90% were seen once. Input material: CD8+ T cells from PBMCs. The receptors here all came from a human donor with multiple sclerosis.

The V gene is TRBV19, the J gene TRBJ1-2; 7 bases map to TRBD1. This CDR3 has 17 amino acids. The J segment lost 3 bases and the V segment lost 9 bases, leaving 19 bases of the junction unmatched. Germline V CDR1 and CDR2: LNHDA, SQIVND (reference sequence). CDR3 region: CASGGKPSGQLYYGYTF. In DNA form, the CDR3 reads TGTGCCAGCGGGGGGAAGCCTTCGGGACAGTTATACTATGGCTACACCTTC. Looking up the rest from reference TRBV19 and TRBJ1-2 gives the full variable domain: DGGITQSPKYLFRKEGQNVTLSCEQNLNHDAMYWYRQDPGQGLRLIYYSQIVNDFQKGDIAEGYSVSREKKESFPLTVTSAQKNPTAFYLCASGGKPSGQLYYGYTFGSGTRLTVV.

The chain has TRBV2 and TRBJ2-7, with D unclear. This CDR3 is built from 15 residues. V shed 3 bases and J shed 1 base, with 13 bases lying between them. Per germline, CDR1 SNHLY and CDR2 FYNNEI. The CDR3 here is CASSDPTEGSYEQYF. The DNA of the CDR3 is TGTGCCAGCAGTGACCCAACAGAAGGATCCTACGAGCAGTACTTC.

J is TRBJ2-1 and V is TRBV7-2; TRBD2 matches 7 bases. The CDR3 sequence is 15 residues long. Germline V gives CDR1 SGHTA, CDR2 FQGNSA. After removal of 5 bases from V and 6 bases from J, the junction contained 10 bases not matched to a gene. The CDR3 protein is CASSLIAGMANEQFF. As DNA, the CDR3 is TGTGCCAGCAGCCTAATAGCGGGTATGGCCAATGAGCAGTTCTTC. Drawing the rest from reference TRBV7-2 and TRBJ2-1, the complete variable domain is GAGVSQSPSNKVTEKGKDVELRCDPISGHTALYWYRQSLGQGLEFLIYFQGNSAPDKSGLPSDRFSAERTGGSVSTLTIQRTQQEDSAVYLCASSLIAGMANEQFFGPGTRLTVL.

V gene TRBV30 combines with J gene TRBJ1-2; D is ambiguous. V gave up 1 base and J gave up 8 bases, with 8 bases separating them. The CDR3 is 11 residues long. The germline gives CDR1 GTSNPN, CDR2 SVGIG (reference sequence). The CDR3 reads CAWSGWNGYTF. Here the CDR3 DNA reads TGTGCCTGGAGTGGCTGGAACGGCTACACCTTC.

The CDR3 bases are TGTGCCAGCTCCCTTAGCGGGGCCGCAGATACGCAGTATTTT. This sequence encodes CASSLSGAADTQYF. V usage is TRBV3-1 and J usage is TRBJ2-3; the match to TRBD2 covers 8 bases. Germline loops: CDR1 LGHDT, CDR2 YNNKEL (reference sequence). CDR3 length: 14 amino acids. The V segment lost 8 bases and the J segment 4 bases; nucleotides outside the gene matches: 8.

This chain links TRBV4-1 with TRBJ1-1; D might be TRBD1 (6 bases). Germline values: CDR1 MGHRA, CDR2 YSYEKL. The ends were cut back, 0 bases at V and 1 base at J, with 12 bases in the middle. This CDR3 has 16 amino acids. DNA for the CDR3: TGCGCCAGCAGCCAAGATGCAGGGGCCCCGAACACTGAAGCTTTCTTT. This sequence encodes CASSQDAGAPNTEAFF.

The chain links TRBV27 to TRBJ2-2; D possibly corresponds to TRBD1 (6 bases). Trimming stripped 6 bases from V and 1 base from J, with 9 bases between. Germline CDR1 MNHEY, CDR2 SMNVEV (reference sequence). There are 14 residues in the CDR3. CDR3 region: CASRQGVNTGELFF. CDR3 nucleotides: TGTGCCAGCAGACAGGGAGTGAACACCGGGGAGCTGTTTTTT.

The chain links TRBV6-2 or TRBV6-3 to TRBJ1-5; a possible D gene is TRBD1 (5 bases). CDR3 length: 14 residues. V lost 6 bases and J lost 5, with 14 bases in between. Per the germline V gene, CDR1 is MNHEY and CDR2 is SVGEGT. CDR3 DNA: TGTGCCAGCAGATGGGACGCCGCTCATCAGCCCCAGCATTTT. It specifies CASRWDAAHQPQHF.

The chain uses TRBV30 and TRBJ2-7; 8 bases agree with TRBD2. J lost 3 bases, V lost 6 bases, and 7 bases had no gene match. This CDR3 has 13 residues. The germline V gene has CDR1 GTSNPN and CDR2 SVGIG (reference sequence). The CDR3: CACHGGDIYEQYF. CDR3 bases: TGTGCCTGCCACGGGGGGGACATCTACGAGCAGTACTTC. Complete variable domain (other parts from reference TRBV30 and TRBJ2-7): SQTIHQWPATLVQPVGSPLSLECTVEGTSNPNLYWYRQAAGRGLQLLFYSVGIGQISSEVPQNLSASRPQDRQFILSSKKLLLSDSGFYLCACHGGDIYEQYFGPGTRLTVT.

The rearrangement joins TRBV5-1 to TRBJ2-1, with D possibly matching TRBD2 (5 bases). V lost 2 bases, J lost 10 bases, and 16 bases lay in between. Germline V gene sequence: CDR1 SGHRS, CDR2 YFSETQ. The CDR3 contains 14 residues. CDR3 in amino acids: CASSFEGSVIEQFF. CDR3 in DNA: TGCGCCAGCAGCTTTGAGGGCTCGGTAATAGAGCAGTTCTTC.

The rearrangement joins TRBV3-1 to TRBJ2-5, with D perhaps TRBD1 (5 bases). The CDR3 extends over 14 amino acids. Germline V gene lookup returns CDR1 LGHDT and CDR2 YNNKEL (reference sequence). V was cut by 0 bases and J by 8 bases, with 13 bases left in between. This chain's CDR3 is CASSQETVSITQYF. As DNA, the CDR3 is TGTGCCAGCAGCCAAGAGACAGTATCGATCACCCAGTACTTC.

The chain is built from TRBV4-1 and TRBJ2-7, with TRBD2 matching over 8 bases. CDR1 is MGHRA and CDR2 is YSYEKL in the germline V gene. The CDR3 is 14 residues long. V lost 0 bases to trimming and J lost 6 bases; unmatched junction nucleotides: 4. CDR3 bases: TGCGCCAGCAGCCAAGACGGGAGGGCCCCCGAGCAGTACTTC. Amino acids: CASSQDGRAPEQYF.

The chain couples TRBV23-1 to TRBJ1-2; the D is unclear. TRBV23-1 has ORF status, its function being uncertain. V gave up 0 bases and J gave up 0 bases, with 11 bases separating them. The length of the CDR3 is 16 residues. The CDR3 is CASSQSPTVPNYGYTF. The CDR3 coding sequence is TGCGCCAGCAGTCAATCACCGACCGTTCCTAACTATGGCTACACCTTC.

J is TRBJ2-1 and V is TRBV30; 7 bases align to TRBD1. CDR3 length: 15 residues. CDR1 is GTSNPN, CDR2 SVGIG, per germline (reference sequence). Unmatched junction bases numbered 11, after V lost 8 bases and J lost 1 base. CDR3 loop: CAVLSETGSYNEQFF. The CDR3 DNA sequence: TGTGCCGTGCTTTCCGAGACAGGGTCCTACAATGAGCAGTTCTTC. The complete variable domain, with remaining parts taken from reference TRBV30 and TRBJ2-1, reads SQTIHQWPATLVQPVGSPLSLECTVEGTSNPNLYWYRQAAGRGLQLLFYSVGIGQISSEVPQNLSASRPQDRQFILSSKKLLLSDSGFYLCAVLSETGSYNEQFFGPGTRLTVL.

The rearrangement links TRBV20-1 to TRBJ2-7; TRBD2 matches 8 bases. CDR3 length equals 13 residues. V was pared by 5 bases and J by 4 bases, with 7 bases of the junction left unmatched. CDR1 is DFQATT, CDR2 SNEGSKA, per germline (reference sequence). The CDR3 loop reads CSAVLADPYEQYF. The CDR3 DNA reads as TGCAGTGCTGTACTAGCGGACCCTTACGAGCAGTACTTC.

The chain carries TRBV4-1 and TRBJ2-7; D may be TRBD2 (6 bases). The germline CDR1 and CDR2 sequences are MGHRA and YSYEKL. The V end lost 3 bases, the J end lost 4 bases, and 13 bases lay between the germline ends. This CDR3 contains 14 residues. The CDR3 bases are TGCGCCAGCAGCCAGGCCTCGGGGGTGTACGAGCAGTACTTC. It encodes CASSQASGVYEQYF.

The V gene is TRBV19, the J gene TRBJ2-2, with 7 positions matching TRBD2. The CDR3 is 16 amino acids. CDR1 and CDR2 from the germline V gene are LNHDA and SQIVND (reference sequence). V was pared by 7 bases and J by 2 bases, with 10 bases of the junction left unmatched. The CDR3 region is CASTTGGSENTGELFF. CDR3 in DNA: TGTGCCAGTACCACGGGCGGGAGTGAAAACACCGGGGAGCTGTTTTTT.

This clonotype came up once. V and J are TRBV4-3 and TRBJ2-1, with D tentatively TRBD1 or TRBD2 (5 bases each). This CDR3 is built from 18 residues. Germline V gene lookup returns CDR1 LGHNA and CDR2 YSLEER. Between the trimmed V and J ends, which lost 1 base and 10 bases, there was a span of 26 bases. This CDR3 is CASSQARTLSVTGSEQFF. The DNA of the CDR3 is TGCGCCAGCAGCCAAGCGAGGACATTATCGGTTACGGGAAGCGAGCAGTTCTTC.

CDR3 sequence: CASSLGGVAQPQHF. The CDR3 region has the DNA TGTGCCAGCAGCTTAGGGGGGGTCGCTCAGCCCCAGCATTTT. The chain uses TRBV7-8 and TRBJ1-5; a weak D match, TRBD1 (5 bases). Germline CDR1 is SGHVS and CDR2 is FQNEAQ. V was trimmed by 1 base and J by 6 bases, leaving 10 bases between them. The CDR3 spans 14 residues.

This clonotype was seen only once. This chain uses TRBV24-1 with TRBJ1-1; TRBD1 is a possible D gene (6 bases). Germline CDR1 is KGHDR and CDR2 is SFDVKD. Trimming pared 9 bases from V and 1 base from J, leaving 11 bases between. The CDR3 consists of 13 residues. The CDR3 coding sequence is TGTGCCACCCGAGGACAGACGAACACTGAAGCTTTCTTT. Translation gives CATRGQTNTEAFF.

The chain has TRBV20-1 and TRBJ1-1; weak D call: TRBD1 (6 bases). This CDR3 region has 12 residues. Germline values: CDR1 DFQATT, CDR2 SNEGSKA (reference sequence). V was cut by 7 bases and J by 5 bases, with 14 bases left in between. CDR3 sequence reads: CSGGPGTTEAFF. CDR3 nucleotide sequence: TGCAGTGGAGGACCCGGGACAACTGAAGCTTTCTTT.

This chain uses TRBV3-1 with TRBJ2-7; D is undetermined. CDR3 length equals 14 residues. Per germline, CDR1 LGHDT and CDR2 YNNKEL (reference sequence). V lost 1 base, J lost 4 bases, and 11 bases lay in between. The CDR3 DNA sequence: TGTGCCAGCAGCCAAGGAGTTACCGCGTACGAGCAGTACTTC. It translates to CASSQGVTAYEQYF.

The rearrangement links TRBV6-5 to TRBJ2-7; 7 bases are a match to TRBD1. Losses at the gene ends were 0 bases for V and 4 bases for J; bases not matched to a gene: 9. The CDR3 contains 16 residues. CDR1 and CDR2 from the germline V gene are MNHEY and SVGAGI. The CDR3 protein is CASSYSTGQQLYEQYF. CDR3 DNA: TGTGCCAGCAGTTACTCGACGGGACAGCAGTTATACGAGCAGTACTTC.

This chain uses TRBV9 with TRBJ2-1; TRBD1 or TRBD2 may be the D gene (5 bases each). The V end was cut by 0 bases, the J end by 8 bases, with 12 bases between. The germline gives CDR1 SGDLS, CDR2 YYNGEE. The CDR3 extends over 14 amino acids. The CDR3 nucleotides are TGTGCCAGCAGCGTAGTGGGTGGGGGACATGAGCAGTTCTTC. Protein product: CASSVVGGGHEQFF.

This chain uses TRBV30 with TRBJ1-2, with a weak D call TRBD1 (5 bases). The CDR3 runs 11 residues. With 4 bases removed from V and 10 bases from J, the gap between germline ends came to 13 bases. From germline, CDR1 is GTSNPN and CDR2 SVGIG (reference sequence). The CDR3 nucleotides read TGTGCCTGGACGTGGGGGAGGGTCTACACCTTC. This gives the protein CAWTWGRVYTF.

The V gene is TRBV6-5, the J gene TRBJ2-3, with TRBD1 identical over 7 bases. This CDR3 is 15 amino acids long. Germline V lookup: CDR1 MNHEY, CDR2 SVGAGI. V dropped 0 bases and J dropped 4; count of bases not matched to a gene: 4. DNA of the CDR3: TGTGCCAGCAGTTACTCGAGGGGGCCAGCAGATACGCAGTATTTT. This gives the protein CASSYSRGPADTQYF.

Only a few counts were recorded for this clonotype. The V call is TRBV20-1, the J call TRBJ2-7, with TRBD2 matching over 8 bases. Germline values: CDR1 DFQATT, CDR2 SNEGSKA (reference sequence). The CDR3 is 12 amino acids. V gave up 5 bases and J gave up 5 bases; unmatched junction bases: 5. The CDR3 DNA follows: TGCAGTGCTGCGCCCGGGGGGGACGAGCAGTACTTC. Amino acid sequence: CSAAPGGDEQYF.

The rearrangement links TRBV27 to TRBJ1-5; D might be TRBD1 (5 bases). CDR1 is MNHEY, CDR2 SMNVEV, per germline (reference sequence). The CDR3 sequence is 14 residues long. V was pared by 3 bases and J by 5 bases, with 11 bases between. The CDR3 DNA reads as TGTGCCAGCAGTTTGGGGGACGGTGATCAGCCCCAGCATTTT. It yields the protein CASSLGDGDQPQHF.

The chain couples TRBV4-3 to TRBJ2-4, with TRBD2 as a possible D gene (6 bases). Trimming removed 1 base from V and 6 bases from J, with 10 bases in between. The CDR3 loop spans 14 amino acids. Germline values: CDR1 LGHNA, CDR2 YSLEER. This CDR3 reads CASSQVEGINIQYF. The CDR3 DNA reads TGCGCCAGCAGCCAAGTGGAGGGTATAAACATTCAGTACTTC.

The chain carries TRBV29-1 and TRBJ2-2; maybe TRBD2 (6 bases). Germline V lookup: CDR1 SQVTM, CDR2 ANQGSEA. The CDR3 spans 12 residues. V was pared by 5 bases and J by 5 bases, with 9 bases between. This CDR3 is CSVRGGTGELFF. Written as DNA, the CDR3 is TGCAGCGTTAGGGGAGGAACCGGGGAGCTGTTTTTT.

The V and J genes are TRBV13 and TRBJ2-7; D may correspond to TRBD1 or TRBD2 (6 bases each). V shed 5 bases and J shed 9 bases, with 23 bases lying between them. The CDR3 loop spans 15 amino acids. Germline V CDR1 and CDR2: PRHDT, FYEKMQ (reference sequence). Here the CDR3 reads CASSILVEGGKGQYF. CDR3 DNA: TGTGCCAGCAGCATTCTTGTGGAGGGGGGCAAGGGGCAGTACTTC.

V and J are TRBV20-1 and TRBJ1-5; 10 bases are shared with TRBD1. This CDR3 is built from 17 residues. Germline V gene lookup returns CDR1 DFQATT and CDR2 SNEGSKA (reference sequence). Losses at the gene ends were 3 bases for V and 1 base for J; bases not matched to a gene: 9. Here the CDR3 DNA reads TGCAGTGCTAGGGGGACAGGGGAGGAGTACAGCAATCAGCCCCAGCATTTT. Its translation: CSARGTGEEYSNQPQHF.